In its sample, the clone carrying this T cell receptor (beta chain) was seen a few times. Its cognate antigen is unknown. The germline V gene has CDR1 ENHRY and CDR2 SYGVKD. The CDR3 has 14 amino acids. Trimming pared 4 bases from V and 5 bases from J, leaving 11 bases between. The sample is drawn from a study of CD4+ T cells in melanoma. Study observations and caveats: Reportedly, melanoma neoantigen-specific CD4+ T cells showed varied differentiation states. CD8+ T cell, macrophage and B cell function reportedly correlated with neoantigen-specific CD4+ T cells.

Method: immunoSEQ multiplex PCR; TCRdb's copy keeps in-frame clones and lacks some. The sample shows about 140,000 clones, about nine tenths of them seen only once. The origin of this receptor is a human donor with melanoma. The chain joins TRBV10-3 to TRBJ1-4; no clear D. The CDR3 nucleotides read TGTGCCATCAGTGGCTCAACGTCGAATGAAAAACTGTTTTTT. It yields the protein CAISGSTSNEKLFF.